Described below is a single T cell receptor (beta chain) sequence and its context. This sample stems from a study of OX40 agonist ivuxolimab in advanced cancers. TCRdb's table, derived via immunoSEQ multiplex PCR, lists solely in-frame clones and lacks some. The repertoire has roughly 15,000 clones, roughly 78% of them found once; the top ten carry more than 25%. Sequenced here: CD4+ or CD8+ T cells sorted from blood, sampled in a trial of the OX40 agonist ivuxolimab. This sequence originates from an adult with an advanced solid tumor such as melanoma, head and neck, liver or kidney cancer.

The CDR3 protein is CASSPRAGNEKLFF. The DNA for the CDR3 is TGTGCCAGCAGTCCTCGAGCCGGTAATGAAAAACTGTTTTTT. This chain links TRBV27 with TRBJ1-4; D gene ambiguous. The CDR3 sequence is 14 residues long. CDR1 is MNHEY, CDR2 SMNVEV, per germline (reference sequence). V was shortened by 5 bases and J by 4 bases, with 11 bases between the two germline ends.